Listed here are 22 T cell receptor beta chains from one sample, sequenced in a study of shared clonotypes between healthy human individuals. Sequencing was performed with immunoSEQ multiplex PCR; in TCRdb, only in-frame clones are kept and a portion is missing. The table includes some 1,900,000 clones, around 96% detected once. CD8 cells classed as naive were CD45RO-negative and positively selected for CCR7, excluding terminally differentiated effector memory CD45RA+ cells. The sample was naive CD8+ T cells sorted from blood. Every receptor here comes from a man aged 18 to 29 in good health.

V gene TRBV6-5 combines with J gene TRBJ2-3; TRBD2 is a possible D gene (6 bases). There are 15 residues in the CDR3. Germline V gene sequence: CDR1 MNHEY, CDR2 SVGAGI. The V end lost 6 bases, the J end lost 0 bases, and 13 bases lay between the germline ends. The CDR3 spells CASRKGLLSTDTQYF. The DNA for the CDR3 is TGTGCCAGCAGGAAGGGACTTCTCAGCACAGATACGCAGTATTTT.

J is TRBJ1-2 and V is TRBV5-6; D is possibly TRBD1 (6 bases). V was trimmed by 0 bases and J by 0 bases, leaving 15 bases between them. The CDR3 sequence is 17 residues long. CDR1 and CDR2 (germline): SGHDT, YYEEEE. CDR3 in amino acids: CASSLGGADGPNYGYTF. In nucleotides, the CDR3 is TGTGCCAGCAGCTTGGGGGGGGCAGATGGCCCTAACTATGGCTACACCTTC.

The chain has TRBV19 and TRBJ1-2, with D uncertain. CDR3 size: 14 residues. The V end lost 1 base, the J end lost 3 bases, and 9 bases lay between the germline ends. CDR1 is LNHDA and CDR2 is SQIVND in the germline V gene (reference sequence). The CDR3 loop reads CASSIALSYYGYTF. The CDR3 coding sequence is TGTGCCAGTAGTATAGCTCTGTCTTACTATGGCTACACCTTC.

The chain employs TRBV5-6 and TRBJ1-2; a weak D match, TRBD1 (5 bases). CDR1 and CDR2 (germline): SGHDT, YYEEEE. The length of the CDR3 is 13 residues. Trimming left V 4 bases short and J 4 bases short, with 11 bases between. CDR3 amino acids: CASSRQSSYGYTF. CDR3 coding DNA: TGTGCCAGCAGCCGACAGTCCAGCTATGGCTACACCTTC.

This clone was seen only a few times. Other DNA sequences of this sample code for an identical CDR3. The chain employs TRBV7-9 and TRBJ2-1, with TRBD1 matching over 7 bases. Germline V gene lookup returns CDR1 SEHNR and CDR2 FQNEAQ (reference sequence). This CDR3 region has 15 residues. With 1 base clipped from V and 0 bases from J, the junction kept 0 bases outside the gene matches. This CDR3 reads CASSLGTGSYNEQFF. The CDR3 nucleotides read TGTGCCAGCAGCTTAGGGACAGGCTCCTACAATGAGCAGTTCTTC.

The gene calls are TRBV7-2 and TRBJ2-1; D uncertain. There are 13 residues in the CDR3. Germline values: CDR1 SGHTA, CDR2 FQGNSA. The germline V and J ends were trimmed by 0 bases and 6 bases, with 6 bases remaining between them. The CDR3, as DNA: TGTGCCAGCAGCTTAGCAGACGCCAATGAGCAGTTCTTC. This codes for CASSLADANEQFF.

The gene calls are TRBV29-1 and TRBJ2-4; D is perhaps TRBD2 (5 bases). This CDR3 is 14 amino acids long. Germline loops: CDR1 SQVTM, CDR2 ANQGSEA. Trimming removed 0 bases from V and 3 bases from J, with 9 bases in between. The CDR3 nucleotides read TGCAGCGTTGAAGACGGGAACGACAAAAACATTCAGTACTTC. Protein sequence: CSVEDGNDKNIQYF.

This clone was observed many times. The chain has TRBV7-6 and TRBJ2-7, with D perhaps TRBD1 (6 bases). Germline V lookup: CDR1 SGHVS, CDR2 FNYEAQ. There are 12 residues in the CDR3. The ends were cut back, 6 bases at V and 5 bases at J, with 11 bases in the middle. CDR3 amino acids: CASRDNRDEQYF. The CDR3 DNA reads TGTGCCAGCAGGGATAACAGGGACGAGCAGTACTTC.

CDR3 nucleotide sequence: TGTGCCAGCAGACCTGACAACAATGAGCAGTTCTTC. Amino acids: CASRPDNNEQFF. The chain is built from TRBV5-4 and TRBJ2-1; D unclear. Germline CDR1 SGHNT, CDR2 YYREEE (reference sequence). The CDR3 length is 12 residues. V was shortened by 5 bases and J by 5 bases, with 8 bases between the two germline ends.

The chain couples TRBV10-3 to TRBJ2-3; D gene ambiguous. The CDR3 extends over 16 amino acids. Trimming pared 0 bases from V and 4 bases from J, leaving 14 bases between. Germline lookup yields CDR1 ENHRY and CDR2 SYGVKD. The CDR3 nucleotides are TGTGCCATCAGTGAGTCTGAGGCATTGGCGGCAGATACGCAGTATTTT. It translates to CAISESEALAADTQYF.

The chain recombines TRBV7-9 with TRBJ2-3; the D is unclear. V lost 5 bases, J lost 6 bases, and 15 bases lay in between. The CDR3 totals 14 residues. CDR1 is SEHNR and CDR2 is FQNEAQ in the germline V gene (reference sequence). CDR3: CASSPIPPKDTQYF. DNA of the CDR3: TGTGCCAGCAGCCCAATTCCACCGAAGGATACGCAGTATTTT.

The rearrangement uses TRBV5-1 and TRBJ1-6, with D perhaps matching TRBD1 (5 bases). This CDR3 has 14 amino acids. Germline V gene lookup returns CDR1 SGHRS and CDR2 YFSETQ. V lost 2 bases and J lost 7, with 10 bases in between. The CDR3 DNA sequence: TGCGCCAGCAGCTTCGGTTCAGGGAATTCACCCCTCCACTTT. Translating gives CASSFGSGNSPLHF.

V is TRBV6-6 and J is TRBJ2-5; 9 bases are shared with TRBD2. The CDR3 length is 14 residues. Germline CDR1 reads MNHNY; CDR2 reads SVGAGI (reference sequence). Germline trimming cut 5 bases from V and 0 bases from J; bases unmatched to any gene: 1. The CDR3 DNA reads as TGTGCCAGCAGTCGACTAGCGGACCAAGAGACCCAGTACTTC. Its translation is CASSRLADQETQYF.

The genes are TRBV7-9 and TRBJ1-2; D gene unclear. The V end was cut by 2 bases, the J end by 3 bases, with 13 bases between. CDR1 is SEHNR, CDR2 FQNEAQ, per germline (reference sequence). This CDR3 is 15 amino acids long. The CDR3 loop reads CASSLSESTHYGYTF. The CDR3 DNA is TGTGCCAGCAGCTTATCCGAGTCAACCCACTATGGCTACACCTTC.

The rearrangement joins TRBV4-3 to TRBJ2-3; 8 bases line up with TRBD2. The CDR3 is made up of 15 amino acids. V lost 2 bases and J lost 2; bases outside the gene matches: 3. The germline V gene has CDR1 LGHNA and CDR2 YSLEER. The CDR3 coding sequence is TGCGCCAGCAGCCAAAAGACTAGCGCCACAGATACGCAGTATTTT. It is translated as CASSQKTSATDTQYF.

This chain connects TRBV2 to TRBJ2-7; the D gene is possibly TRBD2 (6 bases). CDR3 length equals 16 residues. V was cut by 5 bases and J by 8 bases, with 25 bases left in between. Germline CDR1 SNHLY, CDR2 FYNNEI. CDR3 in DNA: TGTGCCAGCAGTCTCGGTATATGGACTAACGGGAGTAAGCAGTACTTC. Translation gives CASSLGIWTNGSKQYF.

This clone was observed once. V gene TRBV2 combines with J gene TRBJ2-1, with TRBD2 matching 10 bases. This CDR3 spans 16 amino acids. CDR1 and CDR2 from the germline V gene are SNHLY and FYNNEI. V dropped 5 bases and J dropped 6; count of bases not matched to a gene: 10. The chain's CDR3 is CASSYSGTSVSNEQFF. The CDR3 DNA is TGTGCCAGCAGTTACTCCGGGACTAGCGTCTCCAATGAGCAGTTCTTC.

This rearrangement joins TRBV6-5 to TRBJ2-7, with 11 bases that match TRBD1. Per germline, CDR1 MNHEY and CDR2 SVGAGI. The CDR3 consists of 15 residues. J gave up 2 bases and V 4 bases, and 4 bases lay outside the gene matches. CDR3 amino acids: CASSSRDRGTYEQYF. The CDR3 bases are TGTGCCAGCAGTTCCCGGGACAGGGGGACCTACGAGCAGTACTTC.

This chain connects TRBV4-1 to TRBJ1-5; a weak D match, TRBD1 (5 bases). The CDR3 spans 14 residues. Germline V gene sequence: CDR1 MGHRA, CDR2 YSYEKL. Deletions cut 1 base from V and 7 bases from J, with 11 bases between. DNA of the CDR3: TGCGCCAGCAGCCAAGGGGGCTTGGGCCAGCCCCAGCATTTT. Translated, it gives CASSQGGLGQPQHF.

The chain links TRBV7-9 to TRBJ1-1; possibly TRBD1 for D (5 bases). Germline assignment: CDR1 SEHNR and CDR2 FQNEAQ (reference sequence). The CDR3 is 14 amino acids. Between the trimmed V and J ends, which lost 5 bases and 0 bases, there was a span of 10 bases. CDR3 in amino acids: CASSATGLNTEAFF. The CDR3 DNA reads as TGTGCCAGCAGCGCCACAGGATTGAACACTGAAGCTTTCTTT.

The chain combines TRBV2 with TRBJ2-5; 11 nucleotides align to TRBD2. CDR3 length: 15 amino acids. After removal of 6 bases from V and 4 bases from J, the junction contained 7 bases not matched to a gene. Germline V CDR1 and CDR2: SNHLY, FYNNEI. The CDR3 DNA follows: TGTGCCAGCAGGGTAGCGGGGGGGCCAGTAGAGACCCAGTACTTC. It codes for CASRVAGGPVETQYF. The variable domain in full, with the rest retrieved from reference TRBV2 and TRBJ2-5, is EPEVTQTPSHQVTQMGQEVILRCVPISNHLYFYWYRQILGQKVEFLVSFYNNEISEKSEIFDDQFSVERPDGSNFTLKIRSTKLEDSAMYFCASRVAGGPVETQYFGPGTRLLVL.

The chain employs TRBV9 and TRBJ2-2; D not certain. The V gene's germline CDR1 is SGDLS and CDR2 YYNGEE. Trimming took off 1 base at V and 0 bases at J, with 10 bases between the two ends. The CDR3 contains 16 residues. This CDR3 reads CASSVYSGPNTGELFF. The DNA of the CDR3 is TGTGCCAGCAGCGTATATTCTGGGCCGAACACCGGGGAGCTGTTTTTT.